This TCR beta chain appears in the sequencing data of a study of T cell responses to AZD1222 COVID-19 vaccine. Study at large: Second-dose groups at about 4 or about 12 weeks were pooled.

Libraries were prepared by immunoSEQ multiplex PCR; TCRdb keeps only in-frame clonotypes and omits some of them. The top ten clones hold 1% to 1.5% of a sample with around 190,000 clones, approximately 92% of them seen once. V was clipped by 0 bases and J by 8 bases, with 16 bases between them. This CDR3 contains 15 residues. The germline V gene encodes CDR1 SGHTA and CDR2 FQGTGA. The source material was peripheral blood, sampled on day 0 of AZD1222 vaccination. This chain connects TRBV7-3 to TRBJ1-2; TRBD1 might be the D (5 bases). The clonotype originates from an adult in good health. CDR3 sequence (DNA): TGTGCCAGCAGCTTAACCGCCGGGACTCCGACGGGCTACACCTTC. It translates to CASSLTAGTPTGYTF. The whole variable domain, filled in from reference TRBV7-3 and TRBJ1-2, reads GAGVSQTPSNKVTEKGKYVELRCDPISGHTALYWYRQSLGQGPEFLIYFQGTGAADDSGLPNDRFFAVRPEGSVSTLKIQRTERGDSAVYLCASSLTAGTPTGYTFGSGTRLTVV.